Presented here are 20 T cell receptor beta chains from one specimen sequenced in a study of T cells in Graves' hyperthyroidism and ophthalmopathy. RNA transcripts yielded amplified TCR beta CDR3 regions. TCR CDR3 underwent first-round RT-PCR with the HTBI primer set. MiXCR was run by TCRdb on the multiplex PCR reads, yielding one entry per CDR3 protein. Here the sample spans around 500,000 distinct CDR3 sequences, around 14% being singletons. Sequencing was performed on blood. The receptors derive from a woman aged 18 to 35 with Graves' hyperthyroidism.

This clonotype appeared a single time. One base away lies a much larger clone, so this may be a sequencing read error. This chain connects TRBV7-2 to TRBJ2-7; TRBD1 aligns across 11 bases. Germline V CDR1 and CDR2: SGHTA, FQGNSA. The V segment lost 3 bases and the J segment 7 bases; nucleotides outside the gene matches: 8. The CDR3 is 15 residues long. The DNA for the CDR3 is TGTGCCAGCAGCTTTGGGACAGGGGGGATCTATGAGCAGTACTTC. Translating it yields CASSFGTGGIYEQYF.

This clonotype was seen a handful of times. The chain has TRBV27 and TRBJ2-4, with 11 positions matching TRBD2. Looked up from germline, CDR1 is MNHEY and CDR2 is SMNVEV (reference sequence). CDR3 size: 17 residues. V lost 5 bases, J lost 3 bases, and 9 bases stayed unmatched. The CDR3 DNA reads TGTGCCAGCAGTCAAACCGGGACTAGCGGTCACAAAAACATTCAGTACTTC. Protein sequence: CASSQTGTSGHKNIQYF.

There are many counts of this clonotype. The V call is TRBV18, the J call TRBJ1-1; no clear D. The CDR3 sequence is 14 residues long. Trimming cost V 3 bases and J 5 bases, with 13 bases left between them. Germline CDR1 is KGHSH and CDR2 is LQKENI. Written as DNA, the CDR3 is TGTGCCAGCTCACCCGGCGGTATTGGAACTGAAGCTTTCTTT. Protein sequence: CASSPGGIGTEAFF. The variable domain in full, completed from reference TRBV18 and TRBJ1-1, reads NAGVMQNPRHLVRRRGQEARLRCSPMKGHSHVYWYRQLPEEGLKFMVYLQKENIIDESGMPKERFSAEFPKEGPSILRIQQVVRGDSAAYFCASSPGGIGTEAFFGQGTRLTVV.

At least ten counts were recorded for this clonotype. The CDR3 sequence is CASSRLAGGGETQYF. The CDR3 DNA follows: TGTGCCAGCTCTAGACTAGCGGGAGGGGGAGAGACCCAGTACTTC. The J gene is TRBJ2-5, the V gene TRBV2, with TRBD2 identical over 14 bases. This CDR3 comprises 15 residues. Germline V CDR1 and CDR2: SNHLY, FYNNEI. J was trimmed by 4 bases and V by 8 bases; bases with no gene match: 6.

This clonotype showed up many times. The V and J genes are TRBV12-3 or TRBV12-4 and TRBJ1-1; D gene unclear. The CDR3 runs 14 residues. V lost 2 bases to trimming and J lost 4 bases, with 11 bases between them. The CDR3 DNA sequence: TGTGCCAGCAGTTTAATCCAACTGGGCACTGAAGCTTTCTTT. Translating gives CASSLIQLGTEAFF.

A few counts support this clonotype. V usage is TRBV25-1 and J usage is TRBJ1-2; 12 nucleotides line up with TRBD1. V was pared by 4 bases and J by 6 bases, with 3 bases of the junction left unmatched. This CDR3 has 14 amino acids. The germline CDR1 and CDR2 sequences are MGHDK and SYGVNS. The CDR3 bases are TGTGCCAGCAGTGCCCGGGACAGGGGGCATGGCTACACCTTC. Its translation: CASSARDRGHGYTF.

The DNA for the CDR3 is TGTGCCAGCAGTGAAGCCGGGAGCTCCGGGGGTAGCTACGAGCAGTACGTC. Translated, it gives CASSEAGSSGGSYEQYV. The chain is built from TRBV2 and TRBJ2-7, with TRBD2 as a possible D gene (6 bases). The CDR3 has 17 amino acids. CDR1 is SNHLY and CDR2 is FYNNEI in the germline V gene. Between the trimmed V and J ends, which lost 0 bases and 3 bases, there was a span of 18 bases.

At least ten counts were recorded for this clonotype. The CDR3 DNA sequence: TGCAGTGCTAGTGCCGGACTAGCGGAGGGCACAGATACGCAGTATTTT. As protein: CSASAGLAEGTDTQYF. The rearrangement joins TRBV20-1 to TRBJ2-3, with TRBD2 matching over 10 bases. Germline CDR1 reads DFQATT; CDR2 reads SNEGSKA (reference sequence). Trimming removed 3 bases from V and 1 base from J; junction bases left unmatched: 7. The CDR3 covers 16 residues.

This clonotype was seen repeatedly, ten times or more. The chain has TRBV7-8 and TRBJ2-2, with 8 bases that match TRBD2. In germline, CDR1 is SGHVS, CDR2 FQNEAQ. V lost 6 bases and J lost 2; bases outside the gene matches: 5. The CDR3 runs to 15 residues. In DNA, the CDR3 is TGTGCCAGCAGACCTACTAGCGGTAACACCGGGGAGCTGTTTTTT. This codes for CASRPTSGNTGELFF.

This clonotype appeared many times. CDR3 residues: CAWNPGTGNEKLFF. CDR3 coding DNA: TGTGCCTGGAATCCCGGGACAGGGAATGAAAAACTGTTTTTT. V is TRBV30 and J is TRBJ1-4; 9 bases map to TRBD1. Trimming at V came to 4 bases and at J to 5 bases, leaving 5 bases not matched to a gene. CDR3 length: 14 residues. Looked up from germline, CDR1 is GTSNPN and CDR2 is SVGIG (reference sequence).

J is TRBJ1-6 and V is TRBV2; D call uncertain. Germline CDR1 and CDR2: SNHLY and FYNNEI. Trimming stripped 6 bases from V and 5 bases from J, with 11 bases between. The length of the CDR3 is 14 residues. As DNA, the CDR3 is TGTGCCAGCAGGAGAGGGAGTGATAATTCACCCCTCCACTTT. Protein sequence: CASRRGSDNSPLHF. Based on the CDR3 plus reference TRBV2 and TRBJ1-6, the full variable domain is EPEVTQTPSHQVTQMGQEVILRCVPISNHLYFYWYRQILGQKVEFLVSFYNNEISEKSEIFDDQFSVERPDGSNFTLKIRSTKLEDSAMYFCASRRGSDNSPLHFGNGTRLTVT.

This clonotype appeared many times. CDR3 DNA: TGCGCCAGCAGCTTGGGCGCGGGAGCGGTCGAGCAGTACTTC. Protein sequence: CASSLGAGAVEQYF. This chain connects TRBV5-1 to TRBJ2-7; TRBD2 matches 7 bases. The trim removed 0 bases at V and 6 bases at J, leaving 6 bases unmatched. Germline lookup yields CDR1 SGHRS and CDR2 YFSETQ. CDR3 length equals 14 residues.

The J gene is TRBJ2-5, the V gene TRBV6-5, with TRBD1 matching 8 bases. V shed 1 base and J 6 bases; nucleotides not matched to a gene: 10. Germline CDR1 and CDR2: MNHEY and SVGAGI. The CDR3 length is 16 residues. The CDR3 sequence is CASSYFRAGGTKTQYF. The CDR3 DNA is TGTGCCAGCAGTTACTTTCGGGCAGGGGGCACGAAGACCCAGTACTTC.

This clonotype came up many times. CDR3 loop: CASSAAGVLGYTF. Written as DNA, the CDR3 is TGTGCCAGCAGTGCAGCGGGGGTGTTGGGCTACACCTTC. The rearrangement joins TRBV2 to TRBJ1-2, with TRBD1 as a possible D gene (5 bases). Germline CDR1 and CDR2: SNHLY and FYNNEI. Trimming removed 4 bases at V and 8 bases at J, with 14 bases between. There are 13 residues in the CDR3.

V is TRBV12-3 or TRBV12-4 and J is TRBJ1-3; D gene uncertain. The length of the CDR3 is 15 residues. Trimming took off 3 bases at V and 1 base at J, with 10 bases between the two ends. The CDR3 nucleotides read TGTGCCAGCAGTTTTTTAGGAATGTCTGGAAACACCATATATTTT. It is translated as CASSFLGMSGNTIYF.

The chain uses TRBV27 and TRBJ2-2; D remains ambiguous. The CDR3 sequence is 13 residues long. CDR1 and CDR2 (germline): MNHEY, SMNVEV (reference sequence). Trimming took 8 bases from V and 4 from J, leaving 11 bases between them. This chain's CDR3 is CASSPSSTGELFF. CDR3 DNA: TGTGCCAGCTCGCCGTCGAGCACCGGGGAGCTGTTTTTT.

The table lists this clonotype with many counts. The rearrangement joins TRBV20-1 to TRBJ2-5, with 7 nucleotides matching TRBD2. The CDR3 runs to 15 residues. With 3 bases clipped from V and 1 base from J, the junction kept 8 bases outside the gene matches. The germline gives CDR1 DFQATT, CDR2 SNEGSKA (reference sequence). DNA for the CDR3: TGCAGTGCTAGTCTCGCGGGAGTGGTCCAAGAGACCCAGTACTTC. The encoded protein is CSASLAGVVQETQYF.

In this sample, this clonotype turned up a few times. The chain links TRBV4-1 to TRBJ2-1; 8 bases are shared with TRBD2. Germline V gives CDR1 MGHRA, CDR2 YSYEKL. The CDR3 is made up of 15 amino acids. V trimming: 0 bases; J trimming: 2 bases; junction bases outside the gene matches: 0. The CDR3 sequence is CASSQDGGAYNEQFF. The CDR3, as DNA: TGCGCCAGCAGCCAAGACGGGGGGGCCTACAATGAGCAGTTCTTC.

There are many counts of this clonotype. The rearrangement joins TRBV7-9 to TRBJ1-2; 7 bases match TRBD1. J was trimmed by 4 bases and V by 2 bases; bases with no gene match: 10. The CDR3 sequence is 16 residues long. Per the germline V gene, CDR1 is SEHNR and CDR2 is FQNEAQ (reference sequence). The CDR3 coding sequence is TGTGCCAGCAGCTTACACACTACAGGGGTGCTCTATGGCTACACCTTC. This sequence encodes CASSLHTTGVLYGYTF.

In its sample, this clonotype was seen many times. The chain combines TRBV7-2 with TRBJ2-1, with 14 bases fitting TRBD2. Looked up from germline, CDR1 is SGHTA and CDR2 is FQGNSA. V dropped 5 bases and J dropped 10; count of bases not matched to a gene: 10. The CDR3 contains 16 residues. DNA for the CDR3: TGTGCCAGCAGCGCCCCCGGGACTAGCGGGAGCGGCGAGCAGTTCTTC. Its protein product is CASSAPGTSGSGEQFF.